These 21 T cell receptor beta chains came from one sample sequenced in a study of chemoradiotherapy in HPV16-positive cancers. The table came from immunoSEQ multiplex PCR; TCRdb's copy has only in-frame clones and leaves some out. The sample lists about 9,200 clones, 75% seen once, with around 40% in the top ten. Sequences were derived from tumor tissue, sampled from a patient who underwent chemoradiotherapy. These receptors were obtained from a human donor with HPV-associated anogenital cancer.

The chain recombines TRBV7-2 with TRBJ2-5, with TRBD1 matching over 8 bases. V was pared by 6 bases and J by 3 bases, with 9 bases of the junction left unmatched. The germline V gene has CDR1 SGHTA and CDR2 FQGNSA. The CDR3 spans 15 residues. CDR3 nucleotide sequence: TGTGCCAGCAGTTCGGGTGGGACAGGCAAAGAGACCCAGTACTTC. It specifies CASSSGGTGKETQYF.

This chain links TRBV10-3 with TRBJ2-3, with TRBD2 as a possible D gene (7 bases). Germline V gene data show CDR1 as ENHRY and CDR2 as SYGVKD. The CDR3 is 11 amino acids. V shed 10 bases and J shed 7 bases, with 12 bases lying between them. The CDR3 protein is CANGGANTQYF. The DNA of the CDR3 is TGTGCCAATGGGGGGGCTAATACGCAGTATTTT.

The V call is TRBV7-9, the J call TRBJ2-3, with 8 bases matching TRBD1. The CDR3 spans 15 residues. Germline assignment: CDR1 SEHNR and CDR2 FQNEAQ (reference sequence). V shed 4 bases, J shed 4 bases, and the junction held 7 bases outside the gene matches. CDR3 region: CASSSDRVIPDTQYF. The CDR3 region has the DNA TGTGCCAGCAGCTCGGACAGGGTGATCCCAGATACGCAGTATTTT.

The J gene is TRBJ2-7, the V gene TRBV18; 8 bases are a match to TRBD2. This CDR3 has 14 residues. Trimming cost V 5 bases and J 2 bases; bases outside gene matches: 5. The germline CDR1 and CDR2 sequences are KGHSH and LQKENI. CDR3 nucleotides: TGTGCCAGCTCAGATTACGGGAGGGCCTACGAGCAGTACTTC. Protein product: CASSDYGRAYEQYF.

The chain is built from TRBV11-3 and TRBJ2-2; D may be TRBD1 or TRBD2 (5 bases each). This CDR3 has 16 amino acids. Germline V gives CDR1 SGHNT, CDR2 YENEEA. V lost 0 bases, J lost 4 bases, and 12 bases lay in between. Here the CDR3 reads CASSLDPRGRTGELFF. DNA for the CDR3: TGTGCCAGCAGCTTAGATCCCCGGGGCCGCACCGGGGAGCTGTTTTTT.

The V call is TRBV5-1, the J call TRBJ1-5; D call uncertain. V lost 4 bases, J lost 5 bases, and 16 bases lay in between. Looked up from germline, CDR1 is SGHRS and CDR2 is YFSETQ. The length of the CDR3 is 15 residues. The chain's CDR3 is CASSPDAGRYQPQHF. In DNA form, the CDR3 reads TGCGCCAGCAGCCCGGACGCAGGAAGGTATCAGCCCCAGCATTTT.

This clone was picked up a small number of times. The chain is built from TRBV6-5 and TRBJ1-2; D unclear. The CDR3 sequence is 13 residues long. V lost 2 bases and J 7 bases, leaving 11 bases between the germline ends. Germline CDR1 MNHEY, CDR2 SVGAGI. CDR3 sequence reads: CASSYTQRGGYTF. DNA for the CDR3: TGTGCCAGCAGTTACACGCAACGGGGTGGCTACACCTTC.

This clone was picked up one time. The chain uses TRBV7-8 and TRBJ1-2; the match to TRBD1 covers 12 bases. V shed 4 bases, J shed 0 bases, and the junction held 6 bases outside the gene matches. CDR3 length: 17 residues. In germline, CDR1 is SGHVS, CDR2 FQNEAQ. The CDR3 reads CASSSRDRGRPNYGYTF. The DNA of the CDR3 is TGTGCCAGCAGCTCCCGGGACAGGGGGCGTCCTAACTATGGCTACACCTTC.

This rearrangement joins TRBV28 to TRBJ2-3; 10 positions match TRBD1. The germline V gene has CDR1 MDHEN and CDR2 SYDVKM. Trimming took 0 bases from V and 3 from J; bases not matched to a gene: 12. The length of the CDR3 is 19 residues. CDR3 DNA: TGTGCCAGCAGTTTATGGGGACAGGGGAAATCACAACCTACAGATACGCAGTATTTT. Amino acids: CASSLWGQGKSQPTDTQYF.

The chain combines TRBV5-4 with TRBJ2-1; unclear D gene. CDR3 length: 15 residues. In germline, CDR1 is SGHNT, CDR2 YYREEE (reference sequence). The V end lost 0 bases, the J end lost 12 bases, and 19 bases lay between the germline ends. The CDR3: CASSLAEAASLRQFF. For the CDR3, the DNA is TGTGCCAGCAGCTTGGCCGAGGCAGCTTCTCTTAGGCAGTTCTTC.

The rearrangement joins TRBV7-2 to TRBJ1-1; TRBD1 is a possible D gene (6 bases). V was trimmed by 5 bases and J by 0 bases, leaving 10 bases between them. The germline V gene encodes CDR1 SGHTA and CDR2 FQGNSA. This CDR3 is 14 amino acids long. The CDR3 DNA is TGTGCCAGCAGCACACAGGGAATGAACACTGAAGCTTTCTTT. Its translation is CASSTQGMNTEAFF. The entire variable domain, with the rest obtained from reference TRBV7-2 and TRBJ1-1, is as follows: GAGVSQSPSNKVTEKGKDVELRCDPISGHTALYWYRQSLGQGLEFLIYFQGNSAPDKSGLPSDRFSAERTGGSVSTLTIQRTQQEDSAVYLCASSTQGMNTEAFFGQGTRLTVV.

This chain uses TRBV5-1 with TRBJ1-2, with 9 bases identical to TRBD1. The CDR3 has 13 residues. V lost 4 bases, J lost 6 bases, and 4 bases stayed unmatched. Germline V gene sequence: CDR1 SGHRS, CDR2 YFSETQ. The CDR3 loop is CASSNRDRDGYTF. The CDR3 region has the DNA TGCGCCAGCAGCAACCGGGACAGGGATGGCTACACCTTC.

J is TRBJ2-1 and V is TRBV9, with D possibly called TRBD1 or TRBD2 (6 bases each). This CDR3 spans 15 amino acids. Germline CDR1 SGDLS, CDR2 YYNGEE. The V end lost 0 bases, the J end lost 3 bases, and 10 bases lay between the germline ends. In DNA, the CDR3 is TGTGCCAGCAGCGTAGCGGGGGCCCTCTACAATGAGCAGTTCTTC. This gives the protein CASSVAGALYNEQFF.

The V gene is TRBV28, the J gene TRBJ1-5; D perhaps matches TRBD1 (6 bases). The CDR3 is 14 residues long. Trimming left V 10 bases short and J 7 bases short, with 20 bases between. Germline CDR1 reads MDHEN; CDR2 reads SYDVKM. Written as DNA, the CDR3 is TGTGCCACCGCATACTACAGGGCGGGGCAGCCCCAGCATTTT. It specifies CATAYYRAGQPQHF.

The V and J genes are TRBV11-3 and TRBJ1-2; D possibly corresponds to TRBD1 (6 bases). The germline V gene encodes CDR1 SGHNT and CDR2 YENEEA. The CDR3 is 16 residues long. V lost 0 bases, J lost 4 bases, and 15 bases lay in between. The CDR3 region has the DNA TGTGCCAGCAGCTTAGAAGGCCGGGACAATTCCTATGGCTACACCTTC. Encoded protein: CASSLEGRDNSYGYTF.

This chain joins TRBV7-8 and TRBJ1-5; possible D gene TRBD1, 5 bases. The germline gives CDR1 SGHVS, CDR2 FQNEAQ. Trimming cost V 3 bases and J 2 bases, with 5 bases left between them. This CDR3 spans 13 amino acids. As DNA, the CDR3 is TGTGCCAGCAGCTTCAGGGGCAATCAGCCCCAGCATTTT. Its translation: CASSFRGNQPQHF. The full variable domain, in which reference TRBV7-8 and TRBJ1-5 provide the parts outside the CDR3, is GAGVSQSPRYKVAKRGQDVALRCDPISGHVSLFWYQQALGQGPEFLTYFQNEAQLDKSGLPSDRFFAERPEGSVSTLKIQRTQQEDSAVYLCASSFRGNQPQHFGDGTRLSIL.

The gene calls are TRBV15 and TRBJ2-5; D is ambiguous. Trimming cost V 0 bases and J 6 bases, with 5 bases left between them. CDR1 is LNHNV, CDR2 YYDKDF, per germline (reference sequence). The CDR3 runs to 12 residues. CDR3 sequence: CATSRDSKTQYF. CDR3 in DNA: TGTGCCACCAGCAGAGATTCGAAGACCCAGTACTTC.

The chain links TRBV29-1 to TRBJ1-1; 7 bases are shared with TRBD1. CDR3 length: 15 residues. Per the germline V gene, CDR1 is SQVTM and CDR2 is ANQGSEA. V dropped 7 bases and J dropped 1; count of bases not matched to a gene: 12. CDR3 in amino acids: CSALGTDGGNTEAFF. For the CDR3, the DNA is TGCAGCGCCCTCGGGACAGACGGAGGGAACACTGAAGCTTTCTTT. The full variable domain, in which reference TRBV29-1 and TRBJ1-1 provide the parts outside the CDR3, is SAVISQKPSRDICQRGTSLTIQCQVDSQVTMMFWYRQQPGQSLTLIATANQGSEATYESGFVIDKFPISRPNLTFSTLTVSNMSPEDSSIYLCSALGTDGGNTEAFFGQGTRLTVV.

The chain joins TRBV27 to TRBJ1-4, with TRBD1 as a possible D gene (6 bases). Deletions cut 5 bases from V and 5 bases from J, with 21 bases between. The CDR3 is made up of 17 amino acids. Germline CDR1 MNHEY, CDR2 SMNVEV (reference sequence). The CDR3 nucleotides read TGTGCCAGCAGTGCTACCTCCCTGGACAGCAAGAATGAAAAACTGTTTTTT. It is translated as CASSATSLDSKNEKLFF.

This clone appeared a few times. The genes are TRBV7-8 and TRBJ2-7; D possibly corresponds to TRBD1 (6 bases). Trimming shortened V by 1 base and J by 5 bases, and 15 bases separated the two germline ends. The length of the CDR3 is 15 residues. Germline values: CDR1 SGHVS, CDR2 FQNEAQ. As DNA, the CDR3 is TGTGCCAGCAGCTTAGAGAGAGGGGGAAGGAACGAGCAGTACGTC. Translating gives CASSLERGGRNEQYV.

Note on this clone: This same CDR3 is encoded by further DNA sequences in the sample. This chain joins TRBV5-4 and TRBJ2-5; weak D call: TRBD2 (5 bases). The CDR3 is 14 residues long. Germline V gives CDR1 SGHNT, CDR2 YYREEE (reference sequence). Deletions cut 5 bases from V and 1 base from J, with 12 bases between. The CDR3 nucleotides are TGTGCCAGCAGTTTAGGAGGCGTCCAAGAGACCCAGTACTTC. Translating it yields CASSLGGVQETQYF.